This TCR beta chain was identified in a study of naive and memory T cell subsets. The study, taken as a whole, reports: Possibly reflecting memory cells re-expressing CD45RA, a few larger clonotypes occurred in naive repertoires, especially CD8.

Germline V gene data show CDR1 as MDHEN and CDR2 as SYDVKM. The V and J ends lost 1 base and 4 bases respectively, with 11 bases between them. CDR3 size: 15 residues. This clonotype occurred many times. Its antigen is as yet unknown. Two oligonucleotides, mixed equimolar, formed the beta constant-region primer covering TRBC1 and TRBC2. Four rounds of PCR amplified the ligated cDNA using nested alpha and beta constant-region primers plus SP2. A 12-nucleotide UMI and the SP2 primer were added to the cDNA 3' end by oligonucleotide ligation. TCRdb redid the calling of the UMI-ligation and nested PCR reads with MiXCR, one entry per CDR3 protein. The sample contains over 110,000 distinct CDR3 sequences, approximately 21% of which appear only once.

Material: naive CD8+ T cells from blood. V gene TRBV28 combines with J gene TRBJ1-5, with D unclear. This receptor was identified in a human donor in good health. The CDR3 reads CASSLSPQVNQPQHF. The CDR3 bases are TGTGCCAGCAGTTTATCACCCCAGGTGAATCAGCCCCAGCATTTT.